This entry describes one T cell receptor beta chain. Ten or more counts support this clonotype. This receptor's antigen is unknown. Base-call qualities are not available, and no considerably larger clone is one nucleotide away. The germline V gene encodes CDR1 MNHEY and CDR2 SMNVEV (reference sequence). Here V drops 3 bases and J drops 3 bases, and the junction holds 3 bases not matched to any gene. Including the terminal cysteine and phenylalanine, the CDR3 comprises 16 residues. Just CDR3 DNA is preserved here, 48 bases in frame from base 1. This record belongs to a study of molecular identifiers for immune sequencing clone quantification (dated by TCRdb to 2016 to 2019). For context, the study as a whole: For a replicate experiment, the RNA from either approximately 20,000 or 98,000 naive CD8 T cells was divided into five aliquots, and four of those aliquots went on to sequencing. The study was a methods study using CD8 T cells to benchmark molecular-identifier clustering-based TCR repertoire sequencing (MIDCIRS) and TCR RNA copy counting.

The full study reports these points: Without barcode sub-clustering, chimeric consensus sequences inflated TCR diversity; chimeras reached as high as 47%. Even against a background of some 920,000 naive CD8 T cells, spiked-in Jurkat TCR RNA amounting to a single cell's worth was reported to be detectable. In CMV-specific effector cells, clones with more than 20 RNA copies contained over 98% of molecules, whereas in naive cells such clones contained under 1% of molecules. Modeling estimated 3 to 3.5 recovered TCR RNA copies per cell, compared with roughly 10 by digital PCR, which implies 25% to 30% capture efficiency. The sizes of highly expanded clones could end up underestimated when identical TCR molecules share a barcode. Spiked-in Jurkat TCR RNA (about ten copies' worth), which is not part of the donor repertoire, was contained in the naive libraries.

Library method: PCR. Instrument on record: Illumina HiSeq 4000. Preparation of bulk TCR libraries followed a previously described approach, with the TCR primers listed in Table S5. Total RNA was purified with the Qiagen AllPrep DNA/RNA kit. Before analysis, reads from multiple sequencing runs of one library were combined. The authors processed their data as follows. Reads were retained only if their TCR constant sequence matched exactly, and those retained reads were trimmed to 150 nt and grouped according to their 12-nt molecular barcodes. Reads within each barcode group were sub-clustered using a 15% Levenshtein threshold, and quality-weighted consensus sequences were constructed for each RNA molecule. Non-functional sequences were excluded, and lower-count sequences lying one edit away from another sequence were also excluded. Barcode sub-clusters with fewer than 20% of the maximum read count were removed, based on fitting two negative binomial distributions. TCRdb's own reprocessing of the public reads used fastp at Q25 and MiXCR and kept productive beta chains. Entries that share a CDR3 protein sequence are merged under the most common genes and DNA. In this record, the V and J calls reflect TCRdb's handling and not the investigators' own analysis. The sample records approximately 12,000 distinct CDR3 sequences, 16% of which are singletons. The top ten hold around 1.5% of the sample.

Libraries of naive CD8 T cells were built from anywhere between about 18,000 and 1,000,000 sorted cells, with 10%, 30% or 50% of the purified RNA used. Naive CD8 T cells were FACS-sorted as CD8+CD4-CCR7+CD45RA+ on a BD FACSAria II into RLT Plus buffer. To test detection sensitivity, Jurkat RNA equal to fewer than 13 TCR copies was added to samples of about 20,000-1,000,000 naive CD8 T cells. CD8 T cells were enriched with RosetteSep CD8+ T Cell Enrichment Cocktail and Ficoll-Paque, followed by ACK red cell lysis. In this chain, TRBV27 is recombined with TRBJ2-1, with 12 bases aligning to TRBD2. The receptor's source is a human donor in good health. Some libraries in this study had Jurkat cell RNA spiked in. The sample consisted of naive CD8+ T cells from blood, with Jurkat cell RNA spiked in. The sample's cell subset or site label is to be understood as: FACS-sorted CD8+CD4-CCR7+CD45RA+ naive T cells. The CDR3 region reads CASSLGLAGHYNEQFF. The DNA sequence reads TGTGCCAGCAGTTTGGGACTAGCGGGTCACTACAATGAGCAGTTCTTC.